This is a list of T cell receptor beta chains from one sample in a study of OX40 agonist ivuxolimab in advanced cancers. This table comes from immunoSEQ multiplex PCR, and its TCRdb copy is limited to in-frame clones, with some not included. The data hold 25,000 to 30,000 clones, with about nine tenths observed a single time. The sequences come from CD4+ or CD8+ T cells sorted from blood, collected in a trial of the OX40 agonist ivuxolimab. These receptors originate from an adult with an advanced solid tumor such as melanoma, head and neck, liver or kidney cancer. The CDR3 runs from the conserved cysteine through the conserved F or W. D genes are given only for firm matches.

d_call: -
v_call: TRBV27
j_call: TRBJ2-3
cdr3_nt: TGTGCCAGCAGTTTGGTGGGTACAGATACGCAGTATTTT
cdr3_aa: CASSLVGTDTQYF

d_call: -
v_call: TRBV6-1
j_call: TRBJ1-1
cdr3_nt: TGTGCCAGCAGTGAAGAGGGGCACACTGAAGCTTTCTTT
cdr3_aa: CASSEEGHTEAFF

d_call: TRBD2
v_call: TRBV5-1
j_call: TRBJ2-3
cdr3_nt: TGCGCCAGCCGGACTAGCGGCAGGTCTAGCACAGATACGCAGTATTTT
cdr3_aa: CASRTSGRSSTDTQYF

d_call: -
v_call: TRBV7-2
j_call: TRBJ1-2
cdr3_nt: TGTGCCAGCAGCTTACAGGGGAACTATGGCTACACTTTC
cdr3_aa: CASSLQGNYGYTF

d_call: -
v_call: TRBV5-2
j_call: TRBJ1-5
cdr3_nt: TGTGCCAGCAGCCAAGATCCCGAAGGGAGGGGTAATCAGCCCCAGCATTTT
cdr3_aa: CASSQDPEGRGNQPQHF

d_call: -
v_call: TRBV19
j_call: TRBJ1-3
cdr3_nt: TGTGCCAGTAGTTCACCGGACTCCTACTCTGGAAACACCATATATTTT
cdr3_aa: CASSSPDSYSGNTIYF

d_call: -
v_call: TRBV7-2
j_call: TRBJ1-2
cdr3_nt: TGTGCCAGCAGCTTAGGACAGACTCCTAACTATGGCTACACCTTC
cdr3_aa: CASSLGQTPNYGYTF

d_call: TRBD1
v_call: TRBV5-6
j_call: TRBJ2-7
cdr3_nt: TGTGCCAGCAGCTTTAGTGGACAGGCCAAGTACGAGCAGTACTTC
cdr3_aa: CASSFSGQAKYEQYF

d_call: TRBD1
v_call: TRBV19
j_call: TRBJ1-5
cdr3_nt: TGTGCCAGTCAAGAACTGACAGGGTTCAATCAGCCCCAGCATTTT
cdr3_aa: CASQELTGFNQPQHF

d_call: -
v_call: TRBV6-5
j_call: TRBJ2-7
cdr3_nt: TGTGCCAGCGGGGCGAACTCCTACGAGCAGTACTTC
cdr3_aa: CASGANSYEQYF

d_call: -
v_call: TRBV7-9
j_call: TRBJ2-1
cdr3_nt: TGTGCCAGCGCGAAGGGCCGCAGCTCCTACAATGAGCAGTTCTTC
cdr3_aa: CASAKGRSSYNEQFF

d_call: TRBD1
v_call: TRBV5-5
j_call: TRBJ1-5
cdr3_nt: TGTGCCAGCAGCCGGGGACAGGGGGCGAACCAGCCCCAGCATTTT
cdr3_aa: CASSRGQGANQPQHF

d_call: TRBD2
v_call: TRBV7-8
j_call: TRBJ2-1
cdr3_nt: TGTGCCAGCAGCTTTGGACTAGCGGGAGCCTCCTCCTACAATGAGCAGTTCTTC
cdr3_aa: CASSFGLAGASSYNEQFF

d_call: -
v_call: TRBV6-5
j_call: TRBJ2-2
cdr3_nt: TGTGCCAGCCGACAGGTAAAAGCGAACACCGGGGAGCTGTTTTTT
cdr3_aa: CASRQVKANTGELFF

d_call: -
v_call: TRBV14
j_call: TRBJ1-4
cdr3_nt: TGTGCCAGCAGCCCCCGGGGAGGGCGAGAAAAACTGTTTTTT
cdr3_aa: CASSPRGGREKLFF